Here is one T cell receptor beta chain with its context. Its antigen is still unknown. Sample treatment: oral pan-JAK inhibitor, 5-10 mg twice daily. From alopecia areata patients, lesional scalp punch biopsies and peripheral blood were collected. The data derive from a study of CD8+ T cells in alopecia areata. Study context: Treated patients were scored for severity by percent of scalp affected.

Following extraction, RNA underwent reverse transcription to cDNA, which served as the sequencing template. Clones were read by immunoSEQ multiplex PCR, and TCRdb kept only the in-frame ones, dropping some. The data contain roughly 190,000 clones, about 60% of them seen just once; the ten biggest clones take up about 3%. General study points: Scalp and blood retained many expanded lesional clones during tofacitinib. Sequencing of scalp samples also includes resident alphabeta T cells from normal skin.

This TCR was recovered from a human donor with alopecia areata. Source: CD4+ T cells sorted from blood, taken at week 4, from a patient treated with tofacitinib.

CDR3 residues: CAWSGGIPYEQYF. As DNA, the CDR3 is TGTGCCTGGAGTGGTGGAATTCCCTACGAGCAGTACTTC. The chain uses TRBV30 and TRBJ2-7; no clear D gene. CDR1 is GTSNPN, CDR2 SVGIG, per germline (reference sequence). V lost 1 base to trimming and J lost 2 bases, with 9 bases between them. The CDR3 contains 13 residues.